This T cell receptor (beta chain) was observed in a study of blood T cell repertoires in COVID-19. Study-wide context: Sources were T cells, B-cell-depleted T cells, or PBMCs; the material itself was cDNA or gDNA.

V shed 6 bases, J shed 14 bases, and the junction held 7 bases outside the gene matches. This CDR3 spans 11 amino acids. Looked up from germline, CDR1 is MGHDK and CDR2 is SYGVNS. Original analysis: Estimation of nucleated cell counts was performed using reference gene primer amplification. Only in-frame clones appear in the TCRdb table, and some are missing; sequencing was by immunoSEQ multiplex PCR. The V and J calls and clone size come from that table; D and trimming were worked out from the DNA. This sample has 65,000 to 90,000 clones, with around 84% found just once. The clonotype comes from a woman older than 75 in a cohort sampled during active or convalescent COVID-19. The sample was peripheral blood. V usage is TRBV25-1 and J usage is TRBJ2-1; TRBD2 agrees at 7 bases. CDR3 DNA: TGTGCCAGCAGAGGACTAGGTAGGAAGTTCTTC. Its translation is CASRGLGRKFF.